The source of this T cell receptor (beta chain) is a study of blood T cell repertoires in COVID-19 (dated by TCRdb to between 2020 and 2021). At the level of the whole study: Collaborator samples came from the United States, Italy and Spain and covered acute and convalescent phases of COVID-19. The material from the prospective study consisted of cDNA or gDNA derived from T cells, B-cell-depleted T cells, or PBMCs. Subjects who had been exposed to COVID-19, were actively infected with it, or had recovered from it provided the deeply sampled blood TCRbeta repertoires that made up the dataset. The repertoires were released in a freely available public database meant as a resource for research on the immune response to SARS-CoV-2. Samples came from the ongoing ImmuneRACE study (first 160 participants) plus 1,254 subjects from 6 global collaborators. Nearly every sample came with metadata listing a de-identified subject ID, COVID-19 status, age in years and sex. Where available, HLA class I and class II types were taken from metadata supplied by the sample provider and were not determined by assay-based typing.

Beyond this particular receptor, the publication reports: How much clinical and demographic metadata was included differed by source and by participant, and the metadata was provided uncurated.

The immunoSEQ Assay, a bias-controlled multiplex PCR, was used to amplify TCRbeta CDR3 regions from genomic DNA. Turning to the authors' computational methods: Within the assay, amplification of reference gene primers was used to estimate how many nucleated cells each sample contained. To quantify the absolute abundance of each unique TCRbeta CDR3 rearrangement, sequence reads were collapsed and filtered. For each sample, productive Simpson clonality was calculated by taking the square root of Simpson's diversity index across productive rearrangements. TCRdb retrieved this table from immuneACCESS and kept in-frame rearrangements only. Not all clones are present; in checked studies, unresolved V genes account for under half, and no reason is known for the remainder. That table supplies the V and J calls and clone size; D and trimming were determined from the DNA. The sample has more than 200,000 clones on record, about 86% of them singletons. The ten largest clones represent 7.5% to 10% of the sample.

The collaborating institutions used their own protocols to collect whole blood in K2EDTA tubes. For TCRbeta analysis, collaborators shipped samples in one of three forms: frozen whole blood, isolated PBMCs, or DNA extracted from either of those sample types. The germline V gene provides CDR1 SGHDT and CDR2 YYEEEE. From its cysteine to its phenylalanine, the CDR3 spans 13 amino acids. Only the CDR3 region is kept as DNA, spanning 39 bases read in frame from base 1. V and J lose 0 bases and 6 bases, and a span of 9 bases separates them. As to this clone: Its binding antigen is unknown. There are no base qualities to consult, and no much larger clone falls within one base.

The chain is assembled from TRBV5-6 and TRBJ1-2; the D segment could be TRBD1, given 6 matching bases. This sequence originates from a man of 80 years or more with acute or convalescent COVID-19. Material for sequencing was peripheral blood. CDR3 loop: CASSLVGADGYTF. The DNA reads as follows: TGTGCCAGCAGCTTGGTGGGGGCGGATGGCTACACCTTC.